This TCR beta chain was captured by sequencing in a study of T cell responses to AZD1222 COVID-19 vaccine. Using immunoSEQ multiplex PCR, the repertoire was profiled, and TCRdb retains in-frame clones only, with some absent. This sample has 150,000 to 190,000 clones, with less than 95% found just once. CDR1 and CDR2 (germline): MDHEN, SYDVKM. This CDR3 has 15 amino acids. Trimming stripped 5 bases from V and 2 bases from J, with 16 bases between. The sequence was collected from an adult in good health. V is TRBV28 and J is TRBJ2-7, with D possibly being TRBD1 (6 bases). The sample was peripheral blood, taken on day 0 of AZD1222 vaccination. As DNA, the CDR3 is TGTGCCAGCAGTGACGATCCAGGGGCGACCTACGAGCAGTACTTC. The encoded protein is CASSDDPGATYEQYF.